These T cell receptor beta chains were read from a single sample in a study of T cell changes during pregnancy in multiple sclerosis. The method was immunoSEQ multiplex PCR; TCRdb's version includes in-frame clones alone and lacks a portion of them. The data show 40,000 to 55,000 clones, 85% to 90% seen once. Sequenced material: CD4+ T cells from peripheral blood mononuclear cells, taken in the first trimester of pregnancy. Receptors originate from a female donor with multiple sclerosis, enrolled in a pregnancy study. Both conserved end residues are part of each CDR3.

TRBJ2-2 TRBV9 CASSVEVQGTGELFF
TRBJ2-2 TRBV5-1 CASSAGTNAGELFF
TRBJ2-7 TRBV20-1 CSARGAAEQYF
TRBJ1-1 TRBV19 CASSLPIRGTEAFF
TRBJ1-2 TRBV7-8 CASSPRAGDNHGYTF
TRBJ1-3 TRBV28 CASSSYTGNTIYF
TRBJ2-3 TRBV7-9 CASNRGGDTQYF
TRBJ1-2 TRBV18 CASSPRGGDHYGYTF
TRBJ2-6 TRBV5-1 CASSSLGGTGANVLTF
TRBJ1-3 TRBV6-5 CASSYYGTGNTIYF
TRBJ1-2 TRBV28 CASSGEQGSYGYTF
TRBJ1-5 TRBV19 CASSHDRGSSGNQPQHF
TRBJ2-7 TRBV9 CASSGGTLGSVEQYF
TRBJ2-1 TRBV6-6 CASTLDFNEQFF
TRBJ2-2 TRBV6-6 CASSYRTSGDTGELFF
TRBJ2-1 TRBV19 CASSIDASGVNEQFF
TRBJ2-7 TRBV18 CASSPSGVLSREQYF
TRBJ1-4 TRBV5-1 CASSLDRPTNEKLFF
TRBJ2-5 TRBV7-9 CASSRGGAGKETQYF
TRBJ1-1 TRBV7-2 CASSLIQGGTEAFF
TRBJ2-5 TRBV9 CASSVGVLGQGSQETQYF
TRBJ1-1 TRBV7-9 CASSQGRAKNTEAFF
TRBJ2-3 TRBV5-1 CASSLAGVADTQYF
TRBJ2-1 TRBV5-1 CASSLPGVEQFF
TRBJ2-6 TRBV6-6 CASSLGQGTNVLTF
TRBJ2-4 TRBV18 CASSPATQGIQYF
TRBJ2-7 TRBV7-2 CASSFTGTGLRYEQYF
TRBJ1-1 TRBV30 CAWSPPLDRENTEAFF
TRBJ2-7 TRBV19 CASSRGEASRQYF
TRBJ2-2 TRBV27 CASSLTAGELFF
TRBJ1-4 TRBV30 CAWSRDSGEKLFF